This T cell receptor (beta chain) originates from a study of CD8+CD57+ T cells in acquired aplastic anemia. Whole-study results and caveats: Shared by patients and controls, 25 to 30 CD8+ CDR3s were abundant in patients. Patients were compared with controls for CD8+ Simpson's diversity, and no significant difference emerged.

Genomic DNA, the template, was used for profiling of the TCR beta VDJ and CDR3. TCRdb processed the reads anew with MiXCR; each CDR3 protein has one entry. Of about half a million distinct CDR3 sequences detected, approximately 32% appear once; the ten largest clones hold less than 0.85%. This clonotype was observed a handful of times. Its antigen remains unidentified. For sequencing, patients were chosen who had shown expansion of CD8+CD57+ cells by flow cytometry. The patients all had a severe acquired aplastic anemia diagnosis. V lost 3 bases, J lost 5 bases, and 5 bases stayed unmatched. This CDR3 has 14 amino acids. CDR1 is SGHAT, CDR2 FQNNGV, per germline.

The rearrangement joins TRBV11-2 to TRBJ2-7, with 9 bases aligning to TRBD1. The sequenced sample consisted of sorted CD4+, CD8+, or CD8+CD57+ T cells (not recorded which) from PBMCs. This clonotype was sampled from a human donor with aplastic anemia. The CDR3 sequence: CASSFGTGSNEQYF. The CDR3 region has the DNA TGTGCCAGCAGCTTCGGGACAGGGTCGAACGAGCAGTACTTC.